Shown below are 17 T cell receptor beta chains from a single sample sequenced in a study of blood T cell repertoires in COVID-19. The data were produced by immunoSEQ multiplex PCR, yet TCRdb's version contains in-frame clones alone and is incomplete. This sample has 300,000 to 350,000 clones, with approximately 86% found just once. The specimen was peripheral blood. These TCRs come from a man aged 25-45 years with COVID-19, enrolled during active disease.

The DNA for the CDR3 is TGTGCCAGCAGTCCGGGACTAGTCAGCCAAGAGACCCAGTACTTC. Encoded protein: CASSPGLVSQETQYF. This chain joins TRBV6-2 or TRBV6-3 and TRBJ2-5; 8 bases map to TRBD2. This CDR3 contains 15 residues. J lost 1 base, V lost 5 bases, and 6 bases had no gene match. Germline CDR1 reads MNHEY; CDR2 reads SVGEGT.

J is TRBJ2-1 and V is TRBV4-2, with 8 bases aligning to TRBD1. V dropped 7 bases and J dropped 6; count of bases not matched to a gene: 17. The CDR3 consists of 17 residues. The germline gives CDR1 LGHNA, CDR2 YNFKEQ. CDR3 in DNA: TGTGCCAGCATCCTTTCACCCGGACAGGGTGTGGGCAATGAGCAGTTCTTC. Its protein product is CASILSPGQGVGNEQFF.

This chain connects TRBV5-1 to TRBJ1-1; 7 nucleotides agree with TRBD1. After removal of 2 bases from V and 4 bases from J, the junction contained 17 bases not matched to a gene. This CDR3 spans 18 amino acids. CDR1 is SGHRS, CDR2 YFSETQ, per germline. DNA of the CDR3: TGCGCCAGCAGCTTTTTTAGGGCCCCTCTAGGGGGCATCACTGAAGCTTTCTTT. Translating gives CASSFFRAPLGGITEAFF.

The rearrangement links TRBV19 to TRBJ1-5; D gene uncertain. Germline V lookup: CDR1 LNHDA, CDR2 SQIVND (reference sequence). V gave up 5 bases and J gave up 4 bases, with 6 bases separating them. This CDR3 comprises 12 residues. DNA for the CDR3: TGTGCCAGTAGTCCCCCGAATCAGCCCCAGCATTTT. It encodes CASSPPNQPQHF.

The rearrangement links TRBV21-1 to TRBJ2-7; TRBD2 is the table's D call and was not checked against the DNA. TRBV21-1 is termed a pseudogene. This CDR3 is built from 17 residues. The CDR3 reads CASSATTILAGDYEQYF. DNA for the CDR3: TGTGCCAGCAGCGCAACGACCATACTAGCGGGGGACTACGAGCAGTACTTC.

This rearrangement joins TRBV12-5 to TRBJ1-1, with a weak D call TRBD1 (6 bases). The V gene lost 4 bases and the J gene lost 6 bases, with 6 bases spanning the gap. The CDR3 is 11 residues long. The germline V gene encodes CDR1 LGHNT and CDR2 FRNRAP. The CDR3 here is CASGSGAEAFF. The CDR3 nucleotides are TGTGCTAGTGGTTCAGGGGCTGAAGCTTTCTTT.

The gene calls are TRBV18 and TRBJ1-6; D is possibly TRBD1 (6 bases). Trimming took off 2 bases at V and 5 bases at J, with 16 bases between the two ends. There are 17 residues in the CDR3. The germline V gene encodes CDR1 KGHSH and CDR2 LQKENI. CDR3 protein: CASSPVPGTTNNSPLHF. The CDR3 DNA reads TGTGCCAGCTCACCAGTCCCCGGGACAACTAATAATTCACCCCTCCACTTT.

This chain uses TRBV10-3 with TRBJ2-7; 10 bases map to TRBD2. CDR3 length: 14 amino acids. J was trimmed by 4 bases and V by 6 bases; bases with no gene match: 6. In germline, CDR1 is ENHRY, CDR2 SYGVKD. The CDR3 reads CAISDGLAAYEQYF. The CDR3 nucleotides are TGTGCCATCAGCGATGGACTAGCGGCTTACGAGCAGTACTTC.

V and J are TRBV3-1 (or the pseudogene TRBV3-2) and TRBJ2-1, with TRBD2 matching 7 bases. The ends lost 3 bases at V and 10 bases at J; junction bases unmatched: 9. CDR1 is LGHDT and CDR2 is YNNKEL in the germline V gene (reference sequence). This CDR3 is 14 amino acids long. CDR3 sequence reads: CASSQGGRAGEQFF. The CDR3 coding sequence is TGTGCCAGCAGCCAGGGCGGAAGAGCGGGAGAGCAGTTCTTC.

The chain recombines TRBV5-6 with TRBJ1-4; maybe TRBD1 (5 bases). Germline assignment: CDR1 SGHDT and CDR2 YYEEEE. Trimming cost V 4 bases and J 6 bases, with 13 bases left between them. This CDR3 is built from 14 residues. CDR3 nucleotide sequence: TGTGCCAGCAGCACAGGCTTTGATGATGAAAAACTGTTTTTT. Its translation is CASSTGFDDEKLFF. Looking up the rest from reference TRBV5-6 and TRBJ1-4 gives the full variable domain: DAGVTQSPTHLIKTRGQQVTLRCSPKSGHDTVSWYQQALGQGPQFIFQYYEEEERQRGNFPDRFSGHQFPNYSSELNVNALLLGDSALYLCASSTGFDDEKLFFGSGTQLSVL.

This clone showed up just a few times. The chain couples TRBV6-2 or TRBV6-3 to TRBJ1-1; no definite D call. Germline V gene sequence: CDR1 MNHEY, CDR2 SVGEGT. V shed 5 bases and J shed 6 bases, with 19 bases lying between them. CDR3 length: 15 amino acids. CDR3: CASSPNGFLRPEAFF. DNA of the CDR3: TGTGCCAGCAGTCCCAACGGGTTCCTCCGGCCTGAAGCTTTCTTT.

The rearrangement links TRBV13 to TRBJ1-4; TRBD1 matches at 9 bases. The length of the CDR3 is 14 residues. Germline-derived CDR1 and CDR2 are PRHDT and FYEKMQ (reference sequence). V was pared by 8 bases and J by 13 bases, with 14 bases of the junction left unmatched. The CDR3 DNA reads TGTGCCAGCTCTTTAGGACAGGGGAAATCAAGACTGTTTTTT. Translating gives CASSLGQGKSRLFF.

The chain couples TRBV7-8 to TRBJ2-5, with 7 bases fitting TRBD1. Losses at the gene ends were 5 bases for V and 1 base for J; bases not matched to a gene: 10. CDR3 length: 16 residues. Germline CDR1 reads SGHVS; CDR2 reads FQNEAQ. CDR3 sequence reads: CASSPQGQLAQETQYF. DNA for the CDR3: TGTGCCAGCAGCCCCCAGGGACAGCTTGCCCAAGAGACCCAGTACTTC.

The rearrangement links TRBV9 to TRBJ1-5; D call uncertain. Deletions cut 0 bases from V and 2 bases from J, with 12 bases between. From germline, CDR1 is SGDLS and CDR2 YYNGEE. The length of the CDR3 is 16 residues. CDR3 residues: CASSVDPESGNQPQHF. The CDR3 coding sequence is TGTGCCAGCAGCGTAGACCCCGAAAGCGGCAATCAGCCCCAGCATTTT.

The genes are TRBV20-1 and TRBJ1-1; unclear D gene. V dropped 8 bases and J dropped 8 bases, with 15 bases sitting between them. The germline V gene has CDR1 DFQATT and CDR2 SNEGSKA (reference sequence). The CDR3 runs 11 residues. CDR3 nucleotides: TGCAGTCTGCTAGGAGGGATGGAAGCTTTCTTT. It codes for CSLLGGMEAFF.

The chain combines TRBV19 with TRBJ2-1; D unclear. Between the trimmed V and J ends, which lost 3 bases and 0 bases, there was a span of 9 bases. Germline V gene lookup returns CDR1 LNHDA and CDR2 SQIVND (reference sequence). The CDR3 totals 15 residues. CDR3: CASSMTTSSYNEQFF. For the CDR3, the DNA is TGTGCCAGTAGTATGACAACCAGCTCCTACAATGAGCAGTTCTTC. Using reference TRBV19 and TRBJ2-1 for the parts outside the CDR3, the full variable domain is DGGITQSPKYLFRKEGQNVTLSCEQNLNHDAMYWYRQDPGQGLRLIYYSQIVNDFQKGDIAEGYSVSREKKESFPLTVTSAQKNPTAFYLCASSMTTSSYNEQFFGPGTRLTVL.

This rearrangement joins TRBV4-2 to TRBJ2-7, with 7 bases lining up with TRBD2. CDR1 is LGHNA, CDR2 YNFKEQ, per germline. Trimming at V came to 0 bases and at J to 0 bases, leaving 5 bases not matched to a gene. This CDR3 has 16 amino acids. The CDR3, as DNA: TGTGCCAGCAGCCAAGAAGCGGGACTTACCTCCTACGAGCAGTACTTC. This codes for CASSQEAGLTSYEQYF.